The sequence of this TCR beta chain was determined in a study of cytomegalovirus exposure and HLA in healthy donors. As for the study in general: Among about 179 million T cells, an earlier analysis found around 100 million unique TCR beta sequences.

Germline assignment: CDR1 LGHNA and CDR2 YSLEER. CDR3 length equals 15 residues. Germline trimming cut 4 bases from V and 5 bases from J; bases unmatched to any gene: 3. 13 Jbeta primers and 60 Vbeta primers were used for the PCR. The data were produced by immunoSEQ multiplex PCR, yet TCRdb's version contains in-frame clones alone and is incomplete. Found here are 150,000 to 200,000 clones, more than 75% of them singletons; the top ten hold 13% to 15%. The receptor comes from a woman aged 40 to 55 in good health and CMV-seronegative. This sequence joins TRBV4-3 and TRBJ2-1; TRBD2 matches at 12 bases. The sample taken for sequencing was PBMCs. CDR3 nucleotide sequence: TGCGCCAGCAGCCTGAGACTAGCGGGAGACAATGAGCAGTTCTTC. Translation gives CASSLRLAGDNEQFF.